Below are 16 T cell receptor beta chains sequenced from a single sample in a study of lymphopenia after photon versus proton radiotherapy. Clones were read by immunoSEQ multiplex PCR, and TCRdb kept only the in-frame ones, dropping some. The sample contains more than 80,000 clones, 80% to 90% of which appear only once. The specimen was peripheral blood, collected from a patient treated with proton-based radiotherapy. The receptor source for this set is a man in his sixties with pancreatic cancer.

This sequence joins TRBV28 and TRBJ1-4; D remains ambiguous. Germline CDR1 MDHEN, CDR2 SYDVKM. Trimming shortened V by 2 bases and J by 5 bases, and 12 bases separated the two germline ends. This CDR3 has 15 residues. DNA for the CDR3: TGTGCCAGCAGTTTAGAGAGCTTTATGAATGAAAAACTGTTTTTT. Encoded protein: CASSLESFMNEKLFF.

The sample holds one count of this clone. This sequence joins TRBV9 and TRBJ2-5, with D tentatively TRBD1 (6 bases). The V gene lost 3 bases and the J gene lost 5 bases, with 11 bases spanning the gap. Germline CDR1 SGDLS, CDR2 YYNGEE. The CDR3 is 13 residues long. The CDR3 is CASSGTGWETQYF. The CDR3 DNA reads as TGTGCCAGCAGCGGTACAGGGTGGGAGACCCAGTACTTC.

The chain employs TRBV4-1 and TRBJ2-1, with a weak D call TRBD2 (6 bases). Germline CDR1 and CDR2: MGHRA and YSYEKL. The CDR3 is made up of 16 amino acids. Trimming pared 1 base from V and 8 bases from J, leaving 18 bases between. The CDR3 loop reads CASSQGEASVGYEQFF. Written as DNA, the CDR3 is TGCGCCAGCAGCCAAGGAGAGGCTAGCGTGGGGTATGAGCAGTTCTTC.

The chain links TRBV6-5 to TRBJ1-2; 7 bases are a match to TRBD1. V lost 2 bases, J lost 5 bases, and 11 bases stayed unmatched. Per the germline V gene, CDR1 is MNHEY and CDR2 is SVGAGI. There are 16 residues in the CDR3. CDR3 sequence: CASSYDYRDSKYGYTF. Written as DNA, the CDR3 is TGTGCCAGCAGTTACGATTATCGGGACAGCAAGTATGGCTACACCTTC.

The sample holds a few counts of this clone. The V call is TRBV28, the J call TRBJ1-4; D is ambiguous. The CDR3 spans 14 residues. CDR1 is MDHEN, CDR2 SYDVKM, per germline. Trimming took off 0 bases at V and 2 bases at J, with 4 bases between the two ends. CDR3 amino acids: CASSLWDTNEKLFF. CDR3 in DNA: TGTGCCAGCAGTTTATGGGACACTAATGAAAAACTGTTTTTT.

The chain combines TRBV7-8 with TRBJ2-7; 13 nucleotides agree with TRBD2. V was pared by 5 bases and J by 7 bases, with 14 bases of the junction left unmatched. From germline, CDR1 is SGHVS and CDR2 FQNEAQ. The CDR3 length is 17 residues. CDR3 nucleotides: TGTGCCAGCAGCCCTTCGGGACTAGCGGGATCTCGGGGGGAGCAGTACTTC. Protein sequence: CASSPSGLAGSRGEQYF.

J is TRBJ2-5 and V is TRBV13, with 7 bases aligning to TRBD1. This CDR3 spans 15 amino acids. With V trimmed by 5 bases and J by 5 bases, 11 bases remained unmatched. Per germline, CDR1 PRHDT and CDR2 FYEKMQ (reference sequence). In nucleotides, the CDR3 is TGTGCCAGCAGCGCCACAGGGGATCTGGGTGAGACCCAGTACTTC. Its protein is CASSATGDLGETQYF.

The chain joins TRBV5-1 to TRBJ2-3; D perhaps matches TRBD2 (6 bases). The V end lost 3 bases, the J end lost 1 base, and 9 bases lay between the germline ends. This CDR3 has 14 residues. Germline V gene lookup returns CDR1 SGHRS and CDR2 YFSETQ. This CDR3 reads CASSSGEGTDTQYF. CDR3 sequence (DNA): TGCGCCAGCAGCTCGGGGGAGGGCACAGATACGCAGTATTTT.

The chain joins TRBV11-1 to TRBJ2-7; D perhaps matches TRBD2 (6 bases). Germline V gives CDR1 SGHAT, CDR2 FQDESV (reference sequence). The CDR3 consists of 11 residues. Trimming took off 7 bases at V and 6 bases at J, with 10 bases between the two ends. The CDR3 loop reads CASTSGFEQYF. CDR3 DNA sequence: TGTGCCAGCACCAGCGGGTTCGAGCAGTACTTC.

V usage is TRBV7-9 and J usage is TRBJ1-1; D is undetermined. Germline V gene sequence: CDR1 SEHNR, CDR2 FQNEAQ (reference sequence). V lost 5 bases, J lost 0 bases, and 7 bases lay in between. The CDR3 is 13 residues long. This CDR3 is CASSAGMNTEAFF. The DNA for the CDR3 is TGTGCCAGCAGCGCCGGCATGAACACTGAAGCTTTCTTT.

The CDR3 spells CASSSSGQGIYGYTF. In DNA, the CDR3 is TGTGCCAGCAGTTCCTCGGGACAGGGGATTTATGGCTACACCTTC. This chain connects TRBV27 to TRBJ1-2, with TRBD1 identical over 10 bases. CDR1 and CDR2 (germline): MNHEY, SMNVEV (reference sequence). Trimming cost V 4 bases and J 5 bases; bases outside gene matches: 7. The CDR3 is 15 amino acids.

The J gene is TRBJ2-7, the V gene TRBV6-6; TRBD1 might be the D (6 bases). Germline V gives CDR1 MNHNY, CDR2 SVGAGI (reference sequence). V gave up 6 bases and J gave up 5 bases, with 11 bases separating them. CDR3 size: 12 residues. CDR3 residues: CASRLQGNEQYF. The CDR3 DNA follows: TGTGCCAGCAGGCTACAGGGAAACGAGCAGTACTTC.

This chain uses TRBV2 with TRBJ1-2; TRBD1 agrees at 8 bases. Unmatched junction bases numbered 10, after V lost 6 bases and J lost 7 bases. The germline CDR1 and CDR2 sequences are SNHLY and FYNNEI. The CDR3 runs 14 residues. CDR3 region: CASSSTGAFRGYTF. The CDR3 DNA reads TGTGCCAGCAGCTCGACAGGGGCCTTCCGTGGCTACACCTTC.

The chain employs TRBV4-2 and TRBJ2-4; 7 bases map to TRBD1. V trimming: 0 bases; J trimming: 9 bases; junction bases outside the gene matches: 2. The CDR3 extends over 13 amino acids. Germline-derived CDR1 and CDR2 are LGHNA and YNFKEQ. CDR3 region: CASSQDRQGIQYF. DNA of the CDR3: TGTGCCAGCAGCCAAGATAGACAGGGCATTCAGTACTTC.

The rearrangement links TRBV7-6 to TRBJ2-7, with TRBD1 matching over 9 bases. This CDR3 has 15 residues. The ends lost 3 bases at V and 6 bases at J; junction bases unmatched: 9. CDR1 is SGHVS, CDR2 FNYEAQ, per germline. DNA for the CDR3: TGTGCCAGCAGCTTGGAGACAGGGGGAATCGGCGAGCAGTACTTC. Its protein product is CASSLETGGIGEQYF.

The CDR3 DNA follows: TGTGCCAGCAGCGTAGAAGCGGGAGGGAGGGAGACCCAGTACTTC. As protein: CASSVEAGGRETQYF. The chain employs TRBV9 and TRBJ2-5; 10 bases agree with TRBD2. This CDR3 comprises 15 residues. Germline values: CDR1 SGDLS, CDR2 YYNGEE. The junction had 4 bases not matched to a gene; V was cut back by 0 bases and J by 5 bases.